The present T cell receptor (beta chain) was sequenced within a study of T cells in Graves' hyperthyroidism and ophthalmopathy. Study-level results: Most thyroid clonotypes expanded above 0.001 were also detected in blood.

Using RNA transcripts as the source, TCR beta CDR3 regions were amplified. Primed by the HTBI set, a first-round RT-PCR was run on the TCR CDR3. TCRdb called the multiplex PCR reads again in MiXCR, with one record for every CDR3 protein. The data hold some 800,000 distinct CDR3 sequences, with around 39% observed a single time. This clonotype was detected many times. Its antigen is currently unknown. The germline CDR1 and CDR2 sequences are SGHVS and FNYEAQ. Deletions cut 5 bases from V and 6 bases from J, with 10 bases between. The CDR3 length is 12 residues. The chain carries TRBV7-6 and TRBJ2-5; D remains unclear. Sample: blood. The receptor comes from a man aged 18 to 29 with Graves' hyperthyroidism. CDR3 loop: CASSVGGQTQYF. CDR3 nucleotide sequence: TGTGCCAGCAGCGTAGGTGGGCAGACCCAGTACTTC.